This T cell receptor (beta chain) emerged from a study of identical twins. Study-wide findings and caveats: Less excess twin sharing appeared in beta out-of-frame sequences. There were fewer insertions in abundant cord blood beta clonotypes, but memory repertoires showed no such pattern.

Only a few counts were recorded for this clonotype. Antigen unknown. A universal primer site was added by template switching, and unique molecular identifiers were carried by the cDNA. TCRdb redid the calling of the 5' RACE reads with MiXCR, one entry per CDR3 protein. Here the sample spans 450,000 or so distinct CDR3 sequences, around a sixth being singletons. With no exceptions, donors were healthy Caucasians. This TCR was recovered from a man aged 50 or older in good health. The sample comprised naive T cells sorted from blood.

The DNA of the CDR3 is TGCAGTGCTAGTAGCGGGACAGTCTCCTACGAGCAGTACTTC. Its protein product is CSASSGTVSYEQYF. This chain connects TRBV20-1 to TRBJ2-7, with a possible D match to TRBD2 (8 bases). CDR3 size: 14 residues. Trimming cost V 3 bases and J 0 bases, with 12 bases left between them. CDR1 and CDR2 (germline): DFQATT, SNEGSKA (reference sequence).